This T cell receptor (beta chain) originates from a study of blood T cell repertoires in COVID-19 (dated by TCRdb to the early 2020s). Broadly, across the study: Collaborator samples came from the United States, Italy and Spain and covered acute and convalescent phases of COVID-19. The prospective study material was composed of cDNA or gDNA derived from T cells, B-cell-depleted T cells, or PBMCs. Deeply sampled blood TCRbeta repertoires from subjects exposed to, actively infected with, or recovered from COVID-19 were included in the dataset. The repertoires were released in a freely available public database intended as a resource for research on the immune response to SARS-CoV-2. The samples were drawn from two sources: the first 160 participants of the ongoing ImmuneRACE study, and 1,000 to 1,500 subjects contributed by 6 global collaborators. Nearly every sample came with metadata listing a de-identified subject ID, COVID-19 status, age in years and sex. Where HLA class I and class II types were available, the types were taken from metadata supplied by the sample provider, not from assay-based typing. Results the study describes overall, beyond this receptor: Clinical and demographic metadata were provided uncurated, with the amount varying by source and participant.

The collaborating institutions used their own protocols to collect whole blood in K2EDTA tubes. For TCRbeta analysis, collaborator samples were shipped as frozen whole blood, as isolated PBMCs, or as DNA extracted from either sample type. TCRbeta CDR3 regions were amplified from genomic DNA by means of the immunoSEQ Assay, a bias-controlled multiplex PCR. Per the original workflow: Within the assay, amplification of reference gene primers was used to estimate how many nucleated cells each sample contained. Sequence reads were collapsed and filtered to measure the absolute abundance of every unique TCRbeta CDR3 rearrangement. For each sample, productive Simpson clonality was calculated by taking the square root of Simpson's diversity index across productive rearrangements. Not all clones reach the TCRdb copy of this immuneACCESS table, which keeps in-frame sequences only. Checked studies attribute under half of the gap to unresolved V genes and leave the rest unexplained. That table furnishes V, J and clone size, whereas the DNA furnished D and trimming. This sample lists about 200,000 clones; approximately 87% were detected once. The top ten clones comprise roughly 0.78% of the sample.

This clone was recorded a few times. Its antigen is currently not known. No base quality information exists; no much larger clone differs at one position. This receptor was taken from a woman aged 70-85 years with acute or convalescent COVID-19. Sequenced sample: peripheral blood.

The CDR3 corresponds to CASSPTTGSSYEQYF. The sequenced DNA: TGCGCCAGCAGCCCGACTACAGGGAGCTCCTACGAGCAGTACTTC. The chain couples TRBV5-1 to TRBJ2-7; TRBD1 is perhaps the D gene, given 6 matching bases. The CDR3 spans 15 residues, from the cysteine through the phenylalanine. Only the CDR3 DNA stays, 45 bases, in frame from base 1. CDR1 and CDR2, looked up from the germline V gene, are SGHRS and YFSETQ. The germline ends are 14 bases apart after V is trimmed by 4 bases and J by 0 bases.